These 24 T cell receptor beta chains came from one sample sequenced in a study of blood T cell repertoires in COVID-19. Profiling relied on immunoSEQ multiplex PCR, and the TCRdb table lists in-frame clones only, not all of them. The sample has 140,000 to 150,000 clones, 80% to 90% seen once. Sequencing was performed on peripheral blood. Receptors were obtained from a woman in her 50s with acute or convalescent COVID-19.

The rearrangement links TRBV5-3 to TRBJ1-2; possible D gene TRBD1, 5 bases. TRBV5-3 is labeled an ORF, and its function is uncertain. Trimming pared 5 bases from V and 0 bases from J, leaving 17 bases between. The CDR3 loop spans 16 amino acids. The CDR3 sequence is CARSSREERANYGYTF. DNA for the CDR3: TGTGCCAGAAGTTCCAGGGAGGAGAGAGCTAACTATGGCTACACCTTC.

This clone was seen a few times. The V gene is TRBV2, the J gene TRBJ1-2; 7 bases line up with TRBD1. The CDR3 covers 15 residues. Germline CDR1 is SNHLY and CDR2 is FYNNEI. Germline trimming cut 2 bases from V and 5 bases from J; bases unmatched to any gene: 8. CDR3 in DNA: TGTGCCAGCAGTGAACAAAAGGGACAGAGATATGGCTACACCTTC. Amino acids: CASSEQKGQRYGYTF.

This chain links TRBV7-3 with TRBJ2-1, with TRBD2 identical over 12 bases. The CDR3 spans 19 residues. Germline CDR1 reads SGHTA; CDR2 reads FQGTGA. V was clipped by 4 bases and J by 3 bases; unmatched bases: 13. CDR3 loop: CASSSIPPRLAGDYNEQFF. The CDR3, as DNA: TGTGCCAGCAGCTCCATACCGCCACGACTAGCGGGAGACTACAATGAGCAGTTCTTC.

This clone was seen only a few times. The chain couples TRBV4-1 to TRBJ2-3; TRBD1 agrees at 10 bases. Germline trimming cut 7 bases from V and 2 bases from J; bases unmatched to any gene: 9. The CDR3 sequence is 16 residues long. Germline CDR1 MGHRA, CDR2 YSYEKL. CDR3 residues: CASTPGGQGVTDTQYF. The CDR3 DNA reads as TGCGCCAGCACCCCGGGAGGACAGGGGGTCACAGATACGCAGTATTTT.

The chain has TRBV9 and TRBJ2-5, with 9 bases lining up with TRBD2. Germline V CDR1 and CDR2: SGDLS, YYNGEE. The junction had 9 bases not matched to a gene; V was cut back by 4 bases and J by 5 bases. The CDR3 runs to 15 residues. The CDR3 region is CASSLGASGIETQYF. CDR3 bases: TGTGCCAGCAGCCTTGGGGCTAGCGGGATTGAGACCCAGTACTTC.

The genes are TRBV9 and TRBJ2-1; 9 bases agree with TRBD2. V lost 0 bases to trimming and J lost 8 bases; unmatched junction nucleotides: 3. The CDR3 is 14 residues long. Germline CDR1 and CDR2: SGDLS and YYNGEE. CDR3 DNA: TGTGCCAGCAGCGTAGAAGCTAGCGGGGATGAGCAGTTCTTC. It yields the protein CASSVEASGDEQFF.

This clone came up a few times. The CDR3 sequence is CAWSVTNYGYTF. In DNA, the CDR3 is TGTGCCTGGAGTGTAACAAACTATGGCTACACCTTC. This chain links TRBV30 with TRBJ1-2, with D hard to call. CDR1 is GTSNPN, CDR2 SVGIG, per germline (reference sequence). Trimming left V 0 bases short and J 2 bases short, with 4 bases between. The CDR3 has 12 residues.

The rearrangement joins TRBV7-2 to TRBJ1-6; TRBD1 agrees at 9 bases. Germline V gene data show CDR1 as SGHTA and CDR2 as FQGNSA. The V gene end was trimmed by 5 bases and the J gene end by 14 bases; junction bases not matched to a gene: 22. CDR3 length: 18 residues. The CDR3 loop reads CASSILSTGTGNTRALHF. The CDR3 DNA follows: TGTGCCAGCAGCATCCTATCCACCGGGACAGGGAACACAAGGGCCCTCCACTTT.

V is TRBV10-3 and J is TRBJ1-4; TRBD1 agrees at 7 bases. CDR1 and CDR2 (germline): ENHRY, SYGVKD. The CDR3 covers 14 residues. V was pared by 7 bases and J by 6 bases, with 8 bases of the junction left unmatched. CDR3 in amino acids: CAIKGGQDDEKLFF. The CDR3 region has the DNA TGTGCCATCAAAGGTGGACAGGACGATGAAAAACTGTTTTTT.

This chain links TRBV24-1 with TRBJ2-3; 14 positions match TRBD2. The CDR3 totals 17 residues. Germline trimming cut 3 bases from V and 3 bases from J; bases unmatched to any gene: 4. CDR1 is KGHDR, CDR2 SFDVKD, per germline. Here the CDR3 DNA reads TGTGCCACCAGTGATCTGACTAGCGGGAGGGCAACAGATACGCAGTATTTT. This codes for CATSDLTSGRATDTQYF.

V and J are TRBV7-2 and TRBJ1-5; no firm D call. In germline, CDR1 is SGHTA, CDR2 FQGNSA. Trimming stripped 5 bases from V and 0 bases from J, with 8 bases between. This CDR3 is built from 14 residues. The CDR3 DNA reads as TGTGCCAGCAGCGTAACAGCTAGCAATCAGCCCCAGCATTTT. Its translation is CASSVTASNQPQHF.

The chain employs TRBV5-1 and TRBJ2-7, with 12 bases identical to TRBD2. Germline loops: CDR1 SGHRS, CDR2 YFSETQ. J was trimmed by 2 bases and V by 4 bases; bases with no gene match: 10. This CDR3 spans 17 amino acids. Written as DNA, the CDR3 is TGCGCCAGCAGCCGACTAGCGGGAGAGGTGTCAACCTACGAGCAGTACTTC. Its translation is CASSRLAGEVSTYEQYF.

The chain recombines TRBV5-1 with TRBJ1-1, with a tentative D call TRBD1 (5 bases). The CDR3 has 13 amino acids. V was shortened by 3 bases and J by 8 bases, with 14 bases between the two germline ends. In germline, CDR1 is SGHRS, CDR2 YFSETQ. CDR3 protein: CASSSRDGGEAFF. DNA for the CDR3: TGCGCCAGCAGCTCCCGGGACGGGGGAGAAGCTTTCTTT.

This clone was counted only a few times. The V call is TRBV27, the J call TRBJ1-1; D unclear. CDR1 is MNHEY and CDR2 is SMNVEV in the germline V gene (reference sequence). V dropped 1 base and J dropped 4 bases, with 13 bases sitting between them. The CDR3 length is 15 residues. The CDR3 reads CASSLYGRVLTEAFF. CDR3 in DNA: TGTGCCAGCAGTTTATATGGGAGAGTCCTCACTGAAGCTTTCTTT.

This chain links TRBV7-8 with TRBJ2-7; 7 nucleotides agree with TRBD1. The V gene end was trimmed by 7 bases and the J gene end by 6 bases; junction bases not matched to a gene: 9. Germline CDR1 reads SGHVS; CDR2 reads FQNEAQ. The CDR3 length is 13 residues. This CDR3 is CASKISQGSEQYF. CDR3 DNA sequence: TGTGCCAGCAAGATATCACAGGGGTCCGAGCAGTACTTC. Looking up the rest from reference TRBV7-8 and TRBJ2-7 gives the full variable domain: GAGVSQSPRYKVAKRGQDVALRCDPISGHVSLFWYQQALGQGPEFLTYFQNEAQLDKSGLPSDRFFAERPEGSVSTLKIQRTQQEDSAVYLCASKISQGSEQYFGPGTRLTVT.

V usage is TRBV25-1 and J usage is TRBJ2-6; maybe TRBD1 (5 bases). Looked up from germline, CDR1 is MGHDK and CDR2 is SYGVNS. The CDR3 length is 15 residues. The germline V and J ends were trimmed by 4 bases and 2 bases, with 9 bases remaining between them. The CDR3 reads CASSVTVTGANVLTF. The CDR3 DNA follows: TGTGCCAGCAGTGTGACAGTTACTGGGGCCAACGTCCTGACTTTC.

V gene TRBV7-3 combines with J gene TRBJ2-3; 10 bases match TRBD2. The CDR3 has 13 amino acids. Germline V gene lookup returns CDR1 SGHTA and CDR2 FQGTGA. With 10 bases clipped from V and 8 bases from J, the junction kept 9 bases outside the gene matches. The CDR3 DNA follows: TGTGCCACCTCTAGCGGGGGTAGAGGTACGCAGTATTTT. This gives the protein CATSSGGRGTQYF.

The chain joins TRBV6-5 to TRBJ1-2; 8 bases align to TRBD1. Looked up from germline, CDR1 is MNHEY and CDR2 is SVGAGI. Trimming at V came to 6 bases and at J to 7 bases, leaving 7 bases not matched to a gene. The CDR3 consists of 13 residues. The CDR3, as DNA: TGTGCCAGCAGCGTCCAGACAGGGGTTGGCTACACCTTC. Protein sequence: CASSVQTGVGYTF.

This clone came up a few times. The rearrangement uses TRBV12-3 or TRBV12-4 and TRBJ1-4; TRBD1 agrees at 7 bases. The CDR3 runs 13 residues. Losses at the gene ends were 7 bases for V and 8 bases for J; bases not matched to a gene: 7. The CDR3 loop reads CASTTGDSEKLFF. The CDR3 region has the DNA TGTGCCAGCACCACGGGGGACAGCGAAAAACTGTTTTTT.

The chain couples TRBV5-5 to TRBJ2-1, with 7 bases aligning to TRBD1. The CDR3 sequence is 15 residues long. Germline CDR1 reads SGHKS; CDR2 reads YYEKEE (reference sequence). The ends lost 1 base at V and 7 bases at J; junction bases unmatched: 8. The CDR3 spells CASSLLRTGSNEQFF. DNA of the CDR3: TGTGCCAGCAGCTTGCTCCGGACAGGCTCAAATGAGCAGTTCTTC.

The CDR3 loop reads CAARTTGDYGYTF. Written as DNA, the CDR3 is TGTGCCGCCCGAACTACAGGGGACTATGGCTACACCTTC. V is TRBV5-8 and J is TRBJ1-2; 7 bases line up with TRBD1. Germline V lookup: CDR1 SGHTS, CDR2 YDEGEE. J lost 3 bases, V lost 10 bases, and 9 bases had no gene match. CDR3 length: 13 amino acids.

The chain recombines TRBV11-2 with TRBJ2-7; 11 positions agree with TRBD1. The ends lost 6 bases at V and 3 bases at J; junction bases unmatched: 1. The CDR3 length is 13 residues. Germline CDR1 and CDR2: SGHAT and FQNNGV. In nucleotides, the CDR3 is TGTGCCAGCAGGGGGACAGGGGGCTACGAGCAGTACTTC. It codes for CASRGTGGYEQYF.

This chain connects TRBV15 to TRBJ1-1, with D perhaps matching TRBD1 (5 bases). This CDR3 is built from 13 residues. Germline CDR1 LNHNV, CDR2 YYDKDF (reference sequence). V was pared by 4 bases and J by 4 bases, with 10 bases between. The CDR3 bases are TGTGCCACCAGCACCAGGGTGGCCACTGAAGCTTTCTTT. Amino acid sequence: CATSTRVATEAFF.

The genes are TRBV5-4 and TRBJ2-2, with D possibly matching TRBD2 (5 bases). Trimming took off 7 bases at V and 4 bases at J, with 11 bases between the two ends. From germline, CDR1 is SGHNT and CDR2 YYREEE (reference sequence). The CDR3 is made up of 13 amino acids. The CDR3 coding sequence is TGTGCCAGCCCCAAGGAGGTCACCGGGGAGCTGTTTTTT. Residues: CASPKEVTGELFF.